This is a list of T cell receptor beta chains from one sample in a study of blood T cell repertoires in COVID-19. Measured with immunoSEQ multiplex PCR; TCRdb has only the in-frame clones, and not every one. The table lists 110,000 to 150,000 clones, approximately 80% of them singletons. Material for sequencing was peripheral blood. Receptors were obtained from an older woman with acute or convalescent COVID-19. Both conserved end residues are part of each CDR3. D genes are given only for firm matches. Some rows have no size entry. The others give once, few or many, or a class for an expanded clone.

>NA|TRBJ1-2|TRBD1|TRBV30
TGTGCCTGGAGTGTAACAGGGGTCCGTGGTGGCTACACCTTC
CAWSVTGVRGGYTF
>NA|TRBJ2-1|TRBD2|TRBV5-6
TGTGCCAGCAGCTCTAGATACTTACAGCGGGGATCCTACAATGAGCAGTTCTTC
CASSSRYLQRGSYNEQFF
>few|TRBJ1-6|NA|TRBV9
TGTGCCAGCAGCACCTGGGGCGGGGAAAATTCACCCCTCCACTTT
CASSTWGGENSPLHF
>NA|TRBJ2-7|NA|TRBV27
TGTGCCAGCGGAGCAGGGGATCGCGACGAGCAGTACTTC
CASGAGDRDEQYF
>NA|TRBJ2-1|NA|TRBV28
TGTGCCAGCAGCGAAATAGAGGATTCCTACAATGAGCAGTTCTTC
CASSEIEDSYNEQFF
>few|TRBJ2-2|NA|TRBV27
TGTGCCAGCAGTACACCTTTACCGGGAACCGGGGAGCTGTTTTTT
CASSTPLPGTGELFF
>NA|TRBJ1-2|NA|TRBV12-3/TRBV12-4
TGTGCCAGCAGTCACAGGGTTAATGGCTACACCTTC
CASSHRVNGYTF
>once|TRBJ2-2|TRBD2|TRBV30
TGTGCCTACACGAAGCGGGGGAACACCGGGGAGCTGTTTTTT
CAYTKRGNTGELFF
>NA|TRBJ1-6|NA|TRBV7-9
TGTGCCAGCAGCCCCACTAGGGCAGACTTACCCCTCCACTTT
CASSPTRADLPLHF
>NA|TRBJ2-1|NA|TRBV6-6
TGTGCCAGCAGTTTGACAGACCACTACAATGAGCAGTTCTTC
CASSLTDHYNEQFF
>NA|TRBJ2-1|TRBD2|TRBV3-1/TRBV3-2
TGTGCCAGCAGCTATGATAGGAGTAGCGGGAGGACTTACAATGAGCAGTTCTTC
CASSYDRSSGRTYNEQFF
>NA|TRBJ1-5|TRBD1|TRBV5-1
TGCGCCAGCAGCTCCGGACAGGGGAACCAGCCCCAGCATTTT
CASSSGQGNQPQHF
>NA|TRBJ2-7|NA|TRBV6-6
TGTGCCAGCAGTTACTCGAGCGGTGAGCAGTACTTC
CASSYSSGEQYF
>once|TRBJ1-6|NA|TRBV7-2
TGTGCCAGCAGCTCCTGGACGGGATATAATTCACCCCTCCACTTT
CASSSWTGYNSPLHF
>NA|TRBJ2-2|NA|TRBV6-2/TRBV6-3
TGTGCCAGCAGTTTCGAGGTTATGGACGGGGAGCTGTTTTTT
CASSFEVMDGELFF
>once|TRBJ2-1|TRBD2|TRBV30
TGTGCCTGGAGTCCTGAAGTGGGACTATCCCCGGGGCAGTTCTTC
CAWSPEVGLSPGQFF
>NA|TRBJ2-5|NA|TRBV7-2
TGTGCCAGCAGCTTAGCCCCTAGGTTAGGAGAGACCCAGTACTTC
CASSLAPRLGETQYF
>NA|TRBJ2-1|TRBD1|TRBV5-1
TGCGCCAGCAGCTTGGACGGGACAGTCTACAATGAGCAGTTCTTC
CASSLDGTVYNEQFF
>NA|TRBJ2-1|NA|TRBV4-1
TGCGCCAGCAGCCAAGATTTCTCGACTAGTTGGTACAATGAGCAGTTCTTC
CASSQDFSTSWYNEQFF
>few|TRBJ2-7|TRBD2|TRBV3-1/TRBV3-2
TGTGCCAGCAGCTCTTCCGGGACTAGTGACTACGAGCAGTACTTC
CASSSSGTSDYEQYF
>NA|TRBJ2-7|NA|TRBV6-1
TGTGCCAGCAGTGAAGCGGTCATTCGACGGCGGCTTACATACGAGCAGTACTTC
CASSEAVIRRRLTYEQYF
>NA|TRBJ2-7|TRBD1|TRBV3-1/TRBV3-2
TGTGCCAGCAGCCGGGGGACAGGGGAGCGCGAGCAGTACTTC
CASSRGTGEREQYF
>NA|TRBJ2-1|TRBD2|TRBV5-1
TGCGCCAGCAGCTCGTGGACTAGCGGGCCTGTAGAGCAGTTCTTC
CASSSWTSGPVEQFF
>NA|TRBJ2-1|TRBD2|TRBV7-6
TGTGCCAGCAGCTTACCTAGCGGGCCCTACAATGAGCAGTTCTTC
CASSLPSGPYNEQFF
>NA|TRBJ2-2|NA|TRBV7-8
TGTGCCAGCAGCGTACTATCCATTGCGAACACCGGGGAGCTGTTTTTT
CASSVLSIANTGELFF
>NA|TRBJ2-2|TRBD2|TRBV7-3
TGTGCCAGCGCTCTAAGGAGCGGGAGGGGCTCCGGGGAGCTGTTTTTT
CASALRSGRGSGELFF
>NA|TRBJ1-1|NA|TRBV5-1
TGCGCCAGCAGCATTGCCCGAACCCAGGGAACTGAAGCTTTCTTT
CASSIARTQGTEAFF
>NA|TRBJ2-1|TRBD1|TRBV18
TGTGCCAGCTCATCGGGACAGGGGTCCGCCCATGAGCAGTTCTTC
CASSSGQGSAHEQFF
>NA|TRBJ2-5|NA|TRBV7-8
TGTGCCAGCAGCTTTTGGAACAGGGTCGACAAAGAGACCCAGTACTTC
CASSFWNRVDKETQYF
>NA|TRBJ2-7|NA|TRBV27
TGTGCCAGCAGTTTTTTCGGTTACGAGCAGTACTTC
CASSFFGYEQYF